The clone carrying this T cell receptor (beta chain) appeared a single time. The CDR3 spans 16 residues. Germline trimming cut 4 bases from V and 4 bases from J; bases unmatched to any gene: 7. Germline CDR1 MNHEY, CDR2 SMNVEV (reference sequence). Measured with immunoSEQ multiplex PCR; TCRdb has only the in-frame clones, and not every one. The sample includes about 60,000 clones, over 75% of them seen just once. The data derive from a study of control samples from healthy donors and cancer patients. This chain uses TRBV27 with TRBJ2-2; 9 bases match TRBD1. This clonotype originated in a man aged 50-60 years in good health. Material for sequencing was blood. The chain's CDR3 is CASSSGTGTFTGELFF. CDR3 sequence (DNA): TGTGCCAGCAGTTCGGGGACAGGGACATTCACCGGGGAGCTGTTTTTT.